This T cell receptor beta chain was captured in a study of T cells in Graves' hyperthyroidism and ophthalmopathy. RNA transcripts were the template for amplifying TCR beta CDR3 regions. HTBI primers drove first-round RT-PCR of the TCR CDR3. TCRdb passed the multiplex PCR reads through MiXCR, listing each CDR3 protein once. The sample has 500,000 to 600,000 distinct CDR3 sequences; about 20% are singletons. There are 14 residues in the CDR3. CDR1 is SGHRS, CDR2 YFSETQ, per germline. The V gene lost 7 bases and the J gene lost 3 bases, with 16 bases spanning the gap. Enrolled ophthalmopathy patients presented with a Clinical Activity Score of at least 3, a NOSPECS grade of at least 4, and disease duration under 3 months.

Sequenced input: blood. This sequence joins TRBV5-1 and TRBJ1-1, with a possible D match to TRBD1 (6 bases). This receptor was taken from a man aged 35-49 years with Graves' ophthalmopathy. The CDR3 spells CASALGGGHTEAFF. In DNA, the CDR3 is TGCGCCAGCGCGCTGGGGGGGGGGCACACTGAAGCTTTCTTT. Variable domain in full (rest from reference TRBV5-1 and TRBJ1-1): KAGVTQTPRYLIKTRGQQVTLSCSPISGHRSVSWYQQTPGQGLQFLFEYFSETQRNKGNFPGRFSGRQFSNSRSEMNVSTLELGDSALYLCASALGGGHTEAFFGQGTRLTVV.